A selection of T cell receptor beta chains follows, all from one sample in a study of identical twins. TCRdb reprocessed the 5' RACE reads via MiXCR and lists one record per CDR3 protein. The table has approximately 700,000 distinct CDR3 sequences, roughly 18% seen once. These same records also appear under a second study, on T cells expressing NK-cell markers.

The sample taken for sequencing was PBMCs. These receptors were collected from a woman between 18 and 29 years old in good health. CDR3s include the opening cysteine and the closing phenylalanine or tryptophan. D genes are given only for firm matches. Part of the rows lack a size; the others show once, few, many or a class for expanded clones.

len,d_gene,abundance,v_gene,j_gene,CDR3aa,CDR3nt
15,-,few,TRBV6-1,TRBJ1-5,CASGPRGYSNQPQHF,TGTGCCAGCGGACCCAGGGGTTATAGCAATCAGCCCCAGCATTTT
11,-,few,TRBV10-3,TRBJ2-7,CAIGTIYEQYF,TGTGCCATCGGAACAATATACGAGCAGTACTTC
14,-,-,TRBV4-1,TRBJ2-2,CASSQGGETGELFF,TGCGCCAGCAGCCAAGGGGGGGAAACCGGGGAGCTGTTTTTT
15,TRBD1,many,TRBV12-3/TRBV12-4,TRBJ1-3,CASSFGTGSGNTIYF,TGTGCCAGCAGTTTTGGGACAGGCTCTGGAAACACCATATATTTT
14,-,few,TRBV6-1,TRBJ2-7,CASSRAVVSYEQYF,TGTGCCAGCAGCCGCGCCGTCGTGAGCTACGAGCAGTACTTC
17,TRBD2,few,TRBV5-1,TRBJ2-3,CASRPRVAGASTDTQYF,TGCGCCAGCAGACCCCGGGTAGCGGGGGCCTCCACAGATACGCAGTATTTT
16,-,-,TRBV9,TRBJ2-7,CTSSVGGSTSSYEQYF,TGTACCAGCAGCGTAGGAGGGTCTACGTCCTCCTACGAGCAGTACTTC
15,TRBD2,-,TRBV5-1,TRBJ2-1,CASSPGLADFNEQFF,TGCGCCAGCAGCCCGGGACTAGCGGACTTCAATGAGCAGTTCTTC
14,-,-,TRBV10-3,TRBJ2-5,CAISATLPPETQYF,TGTGCCATCAGTGCGACTCTCCCCCCCGAGACCCAGTACTTC
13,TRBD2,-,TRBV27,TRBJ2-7,CASSAGGWGEQYF,TGTGCCAGTTCGGCGGGGGGCTGGGGCGAGCAGTACTTC
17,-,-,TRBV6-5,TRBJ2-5,CASSYSAFKGVNGTQYF,TGTGCCAGCAGTTACTCGGCCTTTAAGGGAGTGAACGGGACCCAGTACTTC
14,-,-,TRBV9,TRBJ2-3,CASSGSGPPGTQYF,TGTGCCAGCAGCGGGAGCGGACCCCCCGGTACGCAGTATTTT
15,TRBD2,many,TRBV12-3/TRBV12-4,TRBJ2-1,CASRAGTPGYNEQFF,TGTGCCAGCAGAGCGGGGACTCCTGGGTACAATGAGCAGTTCTTC
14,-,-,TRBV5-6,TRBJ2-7,CASSLSGIYYEQYF,TGTGCCAGCAGCTTGTCCGGCATTTACTACGAGCAGTACTTC
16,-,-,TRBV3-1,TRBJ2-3,CASSQDPNGSPDTQYF,TGTGCCAGCAGCCAAGATCCAAACGGGAGCCCAGATACGCAGTATTTT
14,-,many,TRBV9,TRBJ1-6,CASSEGPSNSPLHF,TGTGCCAGCAGCGAGGGTCCTTCTAATTCACCCCTCCACTTT
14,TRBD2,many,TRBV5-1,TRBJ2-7,CASSIERDSYEQYF,TGCGCCAGCAGCATTGAGCGGGACTCCTACGAGCAGTACTTC
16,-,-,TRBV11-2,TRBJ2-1,CASRDGDLSSYNEQFF,TGTGCCAGCAGGGACGGGGACCTTAGCTCCTACAATGAGCAGTTCTTC
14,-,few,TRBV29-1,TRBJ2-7,CSVVRGPGTYEQYF,TGCAGCGTTGTACGTGGCCCTGGGACCTACGAGCAGTACTTC
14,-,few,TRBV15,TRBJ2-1,CATSRAFSYNEQFF,TGTGCCACCAGCAGGGCATTTTCCTACAATGAGCAGTTCTTC
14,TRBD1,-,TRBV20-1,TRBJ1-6,CSAPDREFGSPLHF,TGCAGTGCTCCAGACAGGGAATTCGGTTCACCCCTCCACTTT
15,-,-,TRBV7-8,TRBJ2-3,CASSFLPRNTDTQYF,TGTGCCAGCAGCTTCTTACCTAGGAACACAGATACGCAGTATTTT
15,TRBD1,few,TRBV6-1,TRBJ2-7,CASSVAGGGNYEQYF,TGTGCCAGCAGTGTGGCAGGGGGTGGTAACTACGAGCAGTACTTC
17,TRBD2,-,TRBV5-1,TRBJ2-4,CASSFSTSGTTKNIQYF,TGCGCCAGCAGCTTTAGTACTAGCGGGACCACCAAAAACATTCAGTACTTC
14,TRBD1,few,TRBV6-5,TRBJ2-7,CASSYGTGNYEQYF,TGTGCCAGCAGTTATGGGACAGGGAACTACGAGCAGTACTTC
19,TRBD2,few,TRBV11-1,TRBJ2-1,CASSFPLAGGYSGRNEQFF,TGTGCCAGCAGCTTTCCCCTAGCGGGAGGGTACAGCGGTAGGAATGAGCAGTTCTTC
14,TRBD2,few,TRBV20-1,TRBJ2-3,CSARSGRASDTQYF,TGCAGTGCTCGTAGCGGGAGGGCTTCAGATACGCAGTATTTT
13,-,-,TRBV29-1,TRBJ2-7,CSVSSGYAYEQYF,TGCAGCGTCTCCTCGGGTTATGCCTACGAGCAGTACTTC
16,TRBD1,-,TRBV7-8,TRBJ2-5,CASSPNSGQGVETQYF,TGTGCCAGCAGCCCCAACAGTGGCCAGGGGGTCGAGACCCAGTACTTC
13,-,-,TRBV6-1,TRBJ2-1,CASSKNSGRRQFF,TGTGCCAGCAGCAAGAACTCGGGCCGAAGGCAGTTCTTC
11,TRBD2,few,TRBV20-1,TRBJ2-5,CSAQRGETQYF,TGCAGTGCCCAGCGGGGGGAGACCCAGTACTTC
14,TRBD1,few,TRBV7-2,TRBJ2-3,CASGYTGAPDTQYF,TGTGCCAGCGGTTACACAGGGGCGCCAGATACGCAGTATTTT
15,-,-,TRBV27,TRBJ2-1,CASSLVATTYNEQFF,TGTGCCAGCAGTTTAGTAGCGACCACCTACAATGAGCAGTTCTTC
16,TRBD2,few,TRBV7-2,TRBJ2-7,CASSLSVTSGFYEQYF,TGTGCCAGCAGCTTATCTGTGACTAGCGGGTTTTACGAGCAGTACTTC
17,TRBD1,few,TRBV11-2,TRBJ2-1,CASSPQGARSSYNEQFF,TGTGCCAGCAGCCCGCAGGGGGCTCGAAGCTCCTACAATGAGCAGTTCTTC
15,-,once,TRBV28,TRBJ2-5,CASSWIAQSRETQYF,TGTGCCAGCAGTTGGATAGCGCAGTCCCGAGAGACCCAGTACTTC